Presented here are 5 T cell receptor beta chains from one specimen sequenced in a study of shared T cell receptors in the human thymus. TCRdb's table, derived via immunoSEQ multiplex PCR, lists solely in-frame clones and lacks some. The data contain roughly 700,000 clones, approximately 87% of them singletons. The data were also submitted as part of a second study, on human thymus T cells.

The sequencing sample was made of thymocytes. These receptors came from a boy in the first two years of life with a congenital heart defect.

The table lists this clone with a few counts. The chain is built from TRBV19 and TRBJ2-1, with 9 bases lining up with TRBD2. The CDR3 consists of 14 residues. V shed 8 bases and J 2 bases; nucleotides not matched to a gene: 4. Germline CDR1 is LNHDA and CDR2 is SQIVND (reference sequence). This CDR3 reads CASLSGSPYNEQFF. CDR3 nucleotides: TGTGCCAGTCTTAGCGGGAGCCCCTACAATGAGCAGTTCTTC.

The chain has TRBV25-1 and TRBJ2-2; TRBD1 is a possible D gene (6 bases). V was trimmed by 6 bases and J by 1 base, leaving 9 bases between them. CDR3 length: 14 amino acids. CDR1 is MGHDK, CDR2 SYGVNS, per germline. The CDR3 DNA reads as TGTGCCAGCAGCCAGGGGCTGAACACCGGGGAGCTGTTTTTT. This codes for CASSQGLNTGELFF.

This clone was seen more than once but under ten times. The rearrangement uses TRBV7-9 and TRBJ2-5, with D possibly being TRBD1 (5 bases). Germline CDR1 and CDR2: SEHNR and FQNEAQ (reference sequence). There are 13 residues in the CDR3. Trimming removed 5 bases at V and 2 bases at J, with 9 bases between. CDR3 residues: CASSRWTQETQYF. In DNA form, the CDR3 reads TGTGCCAGCAGCCGATGGACACAAGAGACCCAGTACTTC.

The chain recombines TRBV6-5 with TRBJ1-6, with 11 nucleotides matching TRBD1. CDR1 is MNHEY, CDR2 SVGAGI, per germline. Unmatched junction bases numbered 5, after V lost 6 bases and J lost 7 bases. The CDR3 has 15 residues. The CDR3 spells CASSRTGGGNSPLHF. As DNA, the CDR3 is TGTGCCAGCAGCAGGACAGGGGGCGGGAATTCACCCCTCCACTTT.

This clone came up a few times. V gene TRBV9 combines with J gene TRBJ2-1, with 7 bases that match TRBD2. CDR3 length: 17 residues. Germline lookup yields CDR1 SGDLS and CDR2 YYNGEE. With 0 bases clipped from V and 5 bases from J, the junction kept 11 bases outside the gene matches. The CDR3 spells CASSVAPQSGTHNEQFF. The CDR3 DNA reads TGTGCCAGCAGCGTAGCTCCCCAGAGCGGGACCCACAATGAGCAGTTCTTC.